This is a list of T cell receptor beta chains from one sample in a study of T cell responses to AZD1222 COVID-19 vaccine. TCRdb's copy holds only in-frame clones and misses some; the assay was immunoSEQ multiplex PCR. The data contain 70,000 to 95,000 clones, roughly nine tenths of them seen just once; the ten biggest clones take up about 2.5%. Material: peripheral blood, obtained 28 days after the second AZD1222 dose. The receptor set was obtained from an adult who received the AZD1222 COVID-19 vaccine. The CDR3 runs from the conserved cysteine through the conserved F or W. The order of the fields is V gene, clone size, J gene, D gene, CDR3 protein, CDR3 DNA. The D gene is left open where the match is weak. The size of a clone is reported for some rows only, either as once, few or many, or as a class for expanded clones.

v_gene: TRBV5-6; abundance: NA; j_gene: TRBJ1-5; d_gene: TRBD1; CDR3aa: CASSLTGGDQPQHF; CDR3nt: TGTGCCAGCAGCTTGACAGGGGGTGATCAGCCCCAGCATTTT
v_gene: TRBV7-2; abundance: NA; j_gene: TRBJ2-3; d_gene: TRBD2; CDR3aa: CASSPTAGALDTQYF; CDR3nt: TGTGCCAGCAGCCCGACGGCGGGAGCGCTAGATACGCAGTATTTT
v_gene: TRBV7-9; abundance: NA; j_gene: TRBJ1-1; d_gene: NA; CDR3aa: CASTKRVRGSLGDEAFF; CDR3nt: TGTGCCAGCACCAAGCGGGTTAGGGGGAGTCTTGGTGATGAAGCTTTCTTT
v_gene: TRBV3-1/TRBV3-2; abundance: NA; j_gene: TRBJ1-6; d_gene: NA; CDR3aa: CASSPPPAGSNSPLHF; CDR3nt: TGTGCCAGCAGCCCCCCCCCGGCAGGATCTAATTCACCCCTCCACTTT
v_gene: TRBV12-5; abundance: NA; j_gene: TRBJ2-3; d_gene: TRBD2; CDR3aa: CASGLRLAGSTDTQYF; CDR3nt: TGTGCTAGTGGTTTGCGACTAGCGGGTAGCACAGATACGCAGTATTTT
v_gene: TRBV6-5; abundance: NA; j_gene: TRBJ2-5; d_gene: TRBD1; CDR3aa: CASSYYGTGGQETQYF; CDR3nt: TGTGCCAGCAGTTACTACGGGACAGGGGGTCAAGAGACCCAGTACTTC
v_gene: TRBV7-8; abundance: NA; j_gene: TRBJ1-5; d_gene: NA; CDR3aa: CASSWEGENSNQPQHF; CDR3nt: TGTGCCAGCAGCTGGGAGGGGGAGAATAGCAATCAGCCCCAGCATTTT
v_gene: TRBV11-1; abundance: NA; j_gene: TRBJ2-5; d_gene: NA; CDR3aa: CASSSGLTQETQYF; CDR3nt: TGTGCCAGCAGCTCGGGACTTACACAAGAGACCCAGTACTTC
v_gene: TRBV27; abundance: NA; j_gene: TRBJ1-3; d_gene: NA; CDR3aa: CASSRSLSGNTIYF; CDR3nt: TGTGCCAGCAGCCGATCGCTCTCTGGAAACACCATATATTTT
v_gene: TRBV6-2/TRBV6-3; abundance: NA; j_gene: TRBJ1-5; d_gene: NA; CDR3aa: CASSPPPQRNQPQHF; CDR3nt: TGTGCCAGCAGTCCCCCGCCCCAGAGAAATCAGCCCCAGCATTTT
v_gene: TRBV10-2; abundance: few; j_gene: TRBJ2-7; d_gene: TRBD1; CDR3aa: CASDSPGQGLEQYF; CDR3nt: TGCGCCAGCGATTCGCCGGGACAGGGACTCGAGCAGTACTTC
v_gene: TRBV10-2; abundance: once; j_gene: TRBJ2-7; d_gene: NA; CDR3aa: CASRSSASYEQYF; CDR3nt: TGCGCCAGCAGGTCTAGCGCCTCCTACGAGCAGTACTTC
v_gene: TRBV4-2; abundance: NA; j_gene: TRBJ2-1; d_gene: NA; CDR3aa: CASSQGAGAYNEQFF; CDR3nt: TGTGCCAGCAGCCAAGGGGCGGGCGCTTACAATGAGCAGTTCTTC
v_gene: TRBV11-2; abundance: NA; j_gene: TRBJ2-7; d_gene: NA; CDR3aa: CASSLGPGPYEQYF; CDR3nt: TGTGCCAGCAGCTTAGGCCCGGGTCCCTACGAGCAATACTTC
v_gene: TRBV18; abundance: NA; j_gene: TRBJ2-7; d_gene: NA; CDR3aa: CASSPLGYAEQYF; CDR3nt: TGTGCCAGCTCACCACTAGGTTACGCCGAGCAGTACTTC
v_gene: TRBV2; abundance: once; j_gene: TRBJ2-7; d_gene: TRBD1; CDR3aa: CASSVTGGSYEQYF; CDR3nt: TGTGCCAGCAGTGTGACAGGGGGCTCCTACGAGCAGTACTTC
v_gene: TRBV4-3; abundance: NA; j_gene: TRBJ2-1; d_gene: NA; CDR3aa: CASSQEIPGSYNEQFF; CDR3nt: TGCGCCAGCAGCCAAGAGATTCCGGGGTCCTACAATGAGCAGTTCTTC
v_gene: TRBV27; abundance: NA; j_gene: TRBJ2-5; d_gene: NA; CDR3aa: CASSFGARETQYF; CDR3nt: TGTGCCAGCAGTTTTGGGGCGCGGGAGACCCAGTACTTC
v_gene: TRBV7-9; abundance: NA; j_gene: TRBJ2-3; d_gene: TRBD2; CDR3aa: CASSLGLAGTDTQYF; CDR3nt: TGTGCCAGCAGCTTGGGACTAGCGGGGACAGATACGCAGTATTTT
v_gene: TRBV4-3; abundance: NA; j_gene: TRBJ1-2; d_gene: NA; CDR3aa: CASSQDQTGSANYGYTF; CDR3nt: TGCGCCAGCAGCCAAGATCAGACAGGATCAGCTAACTATGGCTACACCTTC
v_gene: TRBV5-1; abundance: NA; j_gene: TRBJ1-6; d_gene: NA; CDR3aa: CASRTTESYNSPLHF; CDR3nt: TGCGCCAGCAGAACGACAGAATCTTATAATTCACCCCTCCACTTT
v_gene: TRBV6-4; abundance: NA; j_gene: TRBJ2-2; d_gene: TRBD2; CDR3aa: CASSETSGGTGELFF; CDR3nt: TGTGCCAGCAGTGAGACTAGCGGGGGCACCGGGGAGCTGTTTTTT
v_gene: TRBV2; abundance: once; j_gene: TRBJ2-7; d_gene: NA; CDR3aa: CASREDRSYEQYF; CDR3nt: TGTGCCAGCAGAGAAGACCGATCCTACGAGCAGTACTTC
v_gene: TRBV6-6; abundance: once; j_gene: TRBJ1-5; d_gene: NA; CDR3aa: CASRGGGHDNQPQHF; CDR3nt: TGTGCCAGCAGGGGCGGGGGACACGACAATCAGCCCCAGCATTTT
v_gene: TRBV3-1/TRBV3-2; abundance: NA; j_gene: TRBJ1-3; d_gene: NA; CDR3aa: CASSENDGNTIYF; CDR3nt: TGTGCCAGCAGCGAAAATGACGGAAACACCATATATTTT
v_gene: TRBV5-1; abundance: NA; j_gene: TRBJ2-2; d_gene: NA; CDR3aa: CASSAWTEGELFF; CDR3nt: TGCGCCAGCAGCGCCTGGACAGAAGGGGAGCTGTTTTTT
v_gene: TRBV18; abundance: NA; j_gene: TRBJ2-4; d_gene: TRBD1; CDR3aa: CASSPPTGEIGNIQYF; CDR3nt: TGTGCCAGCTCACCGCCCACAGGGGAGATCGGAAACATTCAGTACTTC
v_gene: TRBV6-5; abundance: NA; j_gene: TRBJ1-5; d_gene: TRBD1; CDR3aa: CASTPGQGDQPQHF; CDR3nt: TGTGCCAGCACCCCGGGACAGGGAGATCAGCCCCAGCATTTT
v_gene: TRBV21-1; abundance: NA; j_gene: TRBJ2-2; d_gene: NA; CDR3aa: CASSKKSQDNGGTGELFF; CDR3nt: TGTGCCAGCAGCAAAAAGTCCCAGGACAACGGGGGCACCGGGGAGCTGTTTTTT
v_gene: TRBV5-1; abundance: NA; j_gene: TRBJ2-1; d_gene: TRBD2; CDR3aa: CASSLGAGRNEQFF; CDR3nt: TGCGCCAGCAGCTTGGGAGCGGGGCGCAATGAGCAGTTCTTC
v_gene: TRBV6-2/TRBV6-3; abundance: NA; j_gene: TRBJ2-5; d_gene: NA; CDR3aa: CASSYSETQYF; CDR3nt: TGTGCCAGCAGTTACTCGGAGACCCAGTACTTC
v_gene: TRBV7-2; abundance: once; j_gene: TRBJ1-2; d_gene: NA; CDR3aa: CASSPDGGANYGYTF; CDR3nt: TGTGCCAGCAGCCCGGACGGGGGGGCGAACTATGGCTACACCTTC
v_gene: TRBV19; abundance: NA; j_gene: TRBJ1-2; d_gene: NA; CDR3aa: CASSREGFNYGYTF; CDR3nt: TGTGCCAGTAGCAGGGAGGGGTTCAACTATGGCTACACCTTC
v_gene: TRBV23-1; abundance: NA; j_gene: TRBJ2-3; d_gene: TRBD2; CDR3aa: CASSQSGLAGTDTQYF; CDR3nt: TGCGCCAGCAGTCAATCCGGACTAGCGGGCACAGATACGCAGTATTTT
v_gene: TRBV11-2; abundance: NA; j_gene: TRBJ2-5; d_gene: NA; CDR3aa: CASSLHSNMRTQYF; CDR3nt: TGTGCCAGCAGCTTACATTCAAATATGAGGACCCAGTACTTC
v_gene: TRBV19; abundance: NA; j_gene: TRBJ1-1; d_gene: TRBD1; CDR3aa: CASSIRQGLNTEAFF; CDR3nt: TGTGCCAGTAGTATACGACAGGGGCTGAACACTGAAGCTTTCTTT
v_gene: TRBV7-2; abundance: NA; j_gene: TRBJ2-7; d_gene: NA; CDR3aa: CASSLAEWAEQYF; CDR3nt: TGTGCCAGCAGCTTAGCGGAGTGGGCCGAGCAGTACTTC
v_gene: TRBV18; abundance: few; j_gene: TRBJ1-3; d_gene: NA; CDR3aa: CASSPISPEYSGNTIYF; CDR3nt: TGTGCCAGCTCACCTATATCTCCGGAGTACTCTGGAAACACCATATATTTT
v_gene: TRBV3-1/TRBV3-2; abundance: NA; j_gene: TRBJ1-6; d_gene: NA; CDR3aa: CASSHGGDNSPLHF; CDR3nt: TGTGCCAGCAGCCACGGGGGAGATAATTCACCCCTCCACTTT
v_gene: TRBV7-9; abundance: NA; j_gene: TRBJ2-7; d_gene: NA; CDR3aa: CASSLGRSADEQYF; CDR3nt: TGTGCCAGCAGCTTAGGGCGTAGTGCAGACGAGCAGTACTTC
v_gene: TRBV7-8; abundance: NA; j_gene: TRBJ1-5; d_gene: NA; CDR3aa: CASSLVRGKNQPQHF; CDR3nt: TGTGCCAGCAGCTTAGTTCGGGGGAAGAATCAGCCCCAGCATTTT
v_gene: TRBV4-3; abundance: NA; j_gene: TRBJ2-2; d_gene: NA; CDR3aa: CASSQESIWGELFF; CDR3nt: TGCGCCAGCAGCCAAGAATCAATTTGGGGGGAGCTGTTTTTT
v_gene: TRBV3-1/TRBV3-2; abundance: NA; j_gene: TRBJ1-5; d_gene: TRBD1; CDR3aa: CASSQDSGTGAQPQHF; CDR3nt: TGTGCCAGCAGCCAAGATTCCGGGACAGGGGCTCAGCCCCAGCATTTT
v_gene: TRBV9; abundance: NA; j_gene: TRBJ2-5; d_gene: TRBD2; CDR3aa: CASSVEAGGPEGVTQYF; CDR3nt: TGTGCCAGCAGCGTAGAGGCGGGAGGGCCTGAAGGAGTGACCCAGTACTTC
v_gene: TRBV18; abundance: few; j_gene: TRBJ1-1; d_gene: NA; CDR3aa: CASSPDMNTEAFF; CDR3nt: TGTGCCAGCTCCCCAGATATGAACACTGAAGCTTTCTTT
v_gene: TRBV4-3; abundance: NA; j_gene: TRBJ1-1; d_gene: NA; CDR3aa: CASSQDLSRGVKESEAFF; CDR3nt: TGCGCCAGCAGCCAAGATCTCTCCCGGGGAGTGAAAGAGTCTGAAGCTTTCTTT
v_gene: TRBV20-1; abundance: NA; j_gene: TRBJ1-2; d_gene: NA; CDR3aa: CSASAGASGGYTF; CDR3nt: TGCAGTGCTAGTGCGGGCGCGTCGGGCGGCTACACCTTC
v_gene: TRBV4-3; abundance: few; j_gene: TRBJ2-6; d_gene: NA; CDR3aa: CASSQDPLGGRGANVLTF; CDR3nt: TGCGCCAGCAGCCAAGACCCCCTGGGGGGGCGAGGGGCCAACGTCCTGACTTTC
v_gene: TRBV6-4; abundance: NA; j_gene: TRBJ1-1; d_gene: NA; CDR3aa: CASSGRDWEAFF; CDR3nt: TGTGCCAGCAGCGGAAGAGACTGGGAAGCTTTCTTT
v_gene: TRBV24-1; abundance: few; j_gene: TRBJ1-1; d_gene: NA; CDR3aa: CATSDWAGYTFF; CDR3nt: TGTGCCACCAGTGATTGGGCAGGATACACTTTCTTT
v_gene: TRBV5-1; abundance: NA; j_gene: TRBJ2-7; d_gene: NA; CDR3aa: CASSWGDGRVSYEQYF; CDR3nt: TGCGCCAGCAGCTGGGGGGATGGACGGGTTTCCTACGAGCAGTACTTC